The sequence of this TCR delta chain was determined in a study of Vδ1+ human thymocytes. Findings of the study overall: In the thymus, TRG and TRD repertoires looked highly polyclonal with Gaussian CDR3 lengths.

The template was reverse-transcribed extracted RNA. CDR3 amplicons came from multiplex PCR with pooled V-gene forward and constant-region reverse primers. TCRdb re-processed the multiplex PCR reads using CATT. The table records about 25,000 delta-chain clones, around 7.7% of them present only once. V lost 7 bases to trimming and J lost 1 base, with 16 bases between them. This CDR3 is 15 amino acids long. Per germline, CDR1 TSWWSYY and CDR2 QGS. As for this clone: No antigen is known for it.

The chain has TRDV1 and TRDJ1; D call uncertain. Sample: Vdelta1+ gamma-delta thymocytes from the thymus. Subset described: FACS-sorted CD3+ TCRalphabeta- TCRVdelta1+ TCRVdelta2- thymocytes. This TCR came from a girl under three years old who had congenital heart surgery. CDR3 region: CALALFVSLTDKLIF. CDR3 in DNA: TGTGCTCTTGCCCTCTTCGTGAGTCTCACCGATAAACTCATCTTT.